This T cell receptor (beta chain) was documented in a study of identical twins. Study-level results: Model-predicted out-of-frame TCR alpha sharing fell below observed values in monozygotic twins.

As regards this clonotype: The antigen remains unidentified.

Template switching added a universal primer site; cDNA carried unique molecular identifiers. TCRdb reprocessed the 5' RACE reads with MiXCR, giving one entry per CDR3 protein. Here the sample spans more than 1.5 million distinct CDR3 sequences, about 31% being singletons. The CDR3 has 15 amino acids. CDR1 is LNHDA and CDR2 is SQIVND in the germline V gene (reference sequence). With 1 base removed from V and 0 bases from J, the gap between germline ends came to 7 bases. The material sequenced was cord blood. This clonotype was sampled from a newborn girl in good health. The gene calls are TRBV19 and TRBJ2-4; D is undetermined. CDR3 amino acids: CASSIGGVAKNIQYF. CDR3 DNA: TGTGCCAGTAGTATAGGTGGGGTAGCCAAAAACATTCAGTACTTC.